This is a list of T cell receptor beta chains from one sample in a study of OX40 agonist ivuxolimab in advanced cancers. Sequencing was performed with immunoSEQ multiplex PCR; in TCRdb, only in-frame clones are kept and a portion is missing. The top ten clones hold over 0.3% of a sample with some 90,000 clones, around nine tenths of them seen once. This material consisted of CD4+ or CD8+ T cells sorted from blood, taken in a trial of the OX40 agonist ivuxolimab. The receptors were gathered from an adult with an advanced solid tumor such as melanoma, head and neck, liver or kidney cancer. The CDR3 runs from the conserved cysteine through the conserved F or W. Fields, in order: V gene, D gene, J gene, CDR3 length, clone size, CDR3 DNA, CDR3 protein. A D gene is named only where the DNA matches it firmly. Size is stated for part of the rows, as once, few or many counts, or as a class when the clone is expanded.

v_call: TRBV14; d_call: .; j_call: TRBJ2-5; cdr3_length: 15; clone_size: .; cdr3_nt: TGTGCCAGCAGCCAAGGGTTGAGGGCTCAAGAGACCCAGTACTTC; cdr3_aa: CASSQGLRAQETQYF
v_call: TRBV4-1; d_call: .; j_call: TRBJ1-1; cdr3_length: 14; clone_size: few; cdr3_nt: TGCGCCAGCAGCCAAGTGGGCAGGAGGTCTGAAGCTTTCTTT; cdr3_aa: CASSQVGRRSEAFF
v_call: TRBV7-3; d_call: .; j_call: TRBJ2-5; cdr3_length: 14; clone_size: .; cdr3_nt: TGTGCCAGCAGCTTAGGATCCGCAGGACAGACCCAGTACTTC; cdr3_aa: CASSLGSAGQTQYF
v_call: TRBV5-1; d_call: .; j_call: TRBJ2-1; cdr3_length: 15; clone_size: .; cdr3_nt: TGCGCCAGCAGCTTGGGGTCAGAGTCCTACAATGAGCAGTTCTTC; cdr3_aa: CASSLGSESYNEQFF
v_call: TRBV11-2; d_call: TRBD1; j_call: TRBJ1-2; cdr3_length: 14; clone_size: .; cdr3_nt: TGTGCCAGCAGCTTAGTGGGGACAGCTTATGGCTACACCTTC; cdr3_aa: CASSLVGTAYGYTF
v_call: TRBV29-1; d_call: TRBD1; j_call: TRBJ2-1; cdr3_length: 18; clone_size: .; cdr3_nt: TGCAGCGTTGAAGGAGGGACGGGACAGGGTCGGTCCTACAATGAGCAGTTCTTC; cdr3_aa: CSVEGGTGQGRSYNEQFF
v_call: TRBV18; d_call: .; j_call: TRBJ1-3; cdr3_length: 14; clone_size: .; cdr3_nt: TGTGCCAGCTCTCAGATCGACTCTGGAAACACCATATATTTT; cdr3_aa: CASSQIDSGNTIYF
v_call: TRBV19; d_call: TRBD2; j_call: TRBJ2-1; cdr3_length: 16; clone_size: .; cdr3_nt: TGTGCCAGTAGTATAGTTAGCGGGGGGCCCTACAATGAGCAGTTCTTC; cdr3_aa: CASSIVSGGPYNEQFF
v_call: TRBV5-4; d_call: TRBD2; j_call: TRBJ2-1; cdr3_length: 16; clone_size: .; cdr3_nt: TGTGCCAGCAGCCAGACGCTAGCGGGGGGGCTCAATGAGCAGTTCTTC; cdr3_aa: CASSQTLAGGLNEQFF
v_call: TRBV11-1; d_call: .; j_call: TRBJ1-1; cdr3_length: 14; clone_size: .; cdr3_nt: TGTGCCAGCAGCCCCGACAGGCCCAGGACTGAAGCTTTCTTT; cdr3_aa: CASSPDRPRTEAFF
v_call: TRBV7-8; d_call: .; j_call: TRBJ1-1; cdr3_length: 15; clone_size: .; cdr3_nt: TGTGCCAGCAGCTCGAGGGGGATTGCTAACACTGAAGCTTTCTTT; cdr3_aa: CASSSRGIANTEAFF
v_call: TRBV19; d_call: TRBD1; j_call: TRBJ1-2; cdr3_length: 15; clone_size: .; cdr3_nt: TGTGCCAGTGCCCCGGGACAGGGGATAAGCTATGGCTATACCTTC; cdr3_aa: CASAPGQGISYGYTF
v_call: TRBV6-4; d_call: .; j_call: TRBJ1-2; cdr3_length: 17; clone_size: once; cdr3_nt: TGTGCCAGCAACCTCTCGTGGGGGCGCAGGTTGGACTATGGCTACACCTTC; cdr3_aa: CASNLSWGRRLDYGYTF
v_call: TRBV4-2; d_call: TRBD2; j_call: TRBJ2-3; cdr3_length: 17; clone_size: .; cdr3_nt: TGTGCCAGCAGCCAAGAAACTAGCGGGGGAGGCACAGATACGCAGTATTTT; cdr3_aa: CASSQETSGGGTDTQYF
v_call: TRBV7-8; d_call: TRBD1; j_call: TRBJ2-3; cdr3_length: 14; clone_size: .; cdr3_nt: TGTGCCAGCAGCTTAGGGCAGGGGGCAGATACGCAGTATTTT; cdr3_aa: CASSLGQGADTQYF
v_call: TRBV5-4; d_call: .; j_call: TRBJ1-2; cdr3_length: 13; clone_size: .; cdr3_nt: TGTGCCAGCAGCTTGGACAGGCGGTATGGCTACACCTTC; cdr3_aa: CASSLDRRYGYTF
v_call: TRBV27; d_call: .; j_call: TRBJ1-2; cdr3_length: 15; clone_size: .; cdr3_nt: TGTGCCAGCAAAAGGGGAGGGACCGGCGACTATGGCTACACCTTC; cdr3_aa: CASKRGGTGDYGYTF
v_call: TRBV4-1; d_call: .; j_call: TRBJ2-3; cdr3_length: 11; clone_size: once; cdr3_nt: TGCGCCAGCAGCCAGTCAGATACGCAGTATTTT; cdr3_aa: CASSQSDTQYF
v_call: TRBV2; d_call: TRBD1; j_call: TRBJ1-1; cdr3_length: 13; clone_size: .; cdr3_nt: TGTGCCAGCAGAGGGACAGCCGACACTGAAGCTTTCTTT; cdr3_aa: CASRGTADTEAFF
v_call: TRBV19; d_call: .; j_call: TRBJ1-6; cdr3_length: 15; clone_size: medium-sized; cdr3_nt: TGTGCCAGTAGTACCTCGGGCAGGGGAGGTTCACCCCTCCACTTT; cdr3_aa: CASSTSGRGGSPLHF
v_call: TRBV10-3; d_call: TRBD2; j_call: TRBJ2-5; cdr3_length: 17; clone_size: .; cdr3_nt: TGTGCCATCAGTGAGTCGAAGGGGACTAGCACTCAAGAGACCCAGTACTTC; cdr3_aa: CAISESKGTSTQETQYF
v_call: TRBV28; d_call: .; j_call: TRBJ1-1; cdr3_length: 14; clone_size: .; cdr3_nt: TGTGCCAGCAGCTCCCCGGGCATGAACACTGAAGCTTTCTTT; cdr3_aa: CASSSPGMNTEAFF
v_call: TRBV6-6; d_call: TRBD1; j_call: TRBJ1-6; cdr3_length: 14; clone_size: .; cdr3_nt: TGTGCCAGCAGTTACCATCGGGACAGGTCACCCCTCCACTTT; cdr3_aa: CASSYHRDRSPLHF
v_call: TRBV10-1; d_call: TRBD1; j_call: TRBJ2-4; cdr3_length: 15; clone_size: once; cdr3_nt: TGCGCCAGCAGTGAGTCCCCAGGGGGTAAAAACATTCAGTACTTC; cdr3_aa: CASSESPGGKNIQYF
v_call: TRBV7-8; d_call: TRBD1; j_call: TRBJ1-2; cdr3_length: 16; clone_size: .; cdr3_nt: TGTGCCAGCAGCTTAGCGGGGACAGGGCTGGGGGATGGCTACACCTTC; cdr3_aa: CASSLAGTGLGDGYTF
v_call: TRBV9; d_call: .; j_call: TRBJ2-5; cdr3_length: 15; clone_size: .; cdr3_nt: TGTGCCAGCAGCGCTTACGGAGAGGCCCAAGAGACCCAGTACTTC; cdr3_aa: CASSAYGEAQETQYF
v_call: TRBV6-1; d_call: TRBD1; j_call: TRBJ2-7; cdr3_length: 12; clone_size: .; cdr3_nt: TGTGCCAGCAGCACAGGGGAACGCGAGCAGTACTTC; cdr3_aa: CASSTGEREQYF
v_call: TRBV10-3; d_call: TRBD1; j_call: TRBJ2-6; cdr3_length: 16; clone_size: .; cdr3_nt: TGTGCCGTTGGCCGGGACAGGACGGGTGGGGCCAACGTCCTGACTTTC; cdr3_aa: CAVGRDRTGGANVLTF
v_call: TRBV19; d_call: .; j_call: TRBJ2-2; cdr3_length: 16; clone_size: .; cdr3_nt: TGTGCCAGTATTGGAGAGGACATACCTAACACCGGGGAGCTGTTTTTT; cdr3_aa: CASIGEDIPNTGELFF
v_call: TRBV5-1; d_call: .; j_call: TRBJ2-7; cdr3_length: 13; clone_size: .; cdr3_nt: TGCGCCAGCAGCTTGGACGGAAACTACGAGCAGTACTTC; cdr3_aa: CASSLDGNYEQYF
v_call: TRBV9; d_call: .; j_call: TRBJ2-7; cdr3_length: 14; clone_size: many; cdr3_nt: TGTGCCAGCAGCGTAGCGCCCAGCGGCTACGAGCAGTACTTC; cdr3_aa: CASSVAPSGYEQYF
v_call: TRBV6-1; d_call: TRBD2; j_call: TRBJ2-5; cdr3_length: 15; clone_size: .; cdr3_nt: TGTGCCAGCAGTGAACTAGCGGGGGGGCGGGAGACCCAGTACTTC; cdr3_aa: CASSELAGGRETQYF
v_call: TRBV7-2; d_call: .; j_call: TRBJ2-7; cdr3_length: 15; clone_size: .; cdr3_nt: TGTGCCAGCAGCTTAGTTCCAGGGAGCTCCTACGAGCAGTACTTC; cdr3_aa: CASSLVPGSSYEQYF
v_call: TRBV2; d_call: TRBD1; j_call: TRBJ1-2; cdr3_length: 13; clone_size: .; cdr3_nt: TGTGCCAGCAGGACAGGGGGCGCGGATGGCTACACCTTC; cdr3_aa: CASRTGGADGYTF
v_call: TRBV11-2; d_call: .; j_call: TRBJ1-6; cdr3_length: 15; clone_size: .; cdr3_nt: TGTGCCAGCAGCACCCCTGGACGTAAGACCTCACCCCTCCACTTT; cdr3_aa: CASSTPGRKTSPLHF
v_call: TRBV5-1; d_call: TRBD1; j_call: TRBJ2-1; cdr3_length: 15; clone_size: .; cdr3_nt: TGCGCCAGCAGCCCCGAGGGGGCTGGCTACAATGAGCAGTTCTTC; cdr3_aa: CASSPEGAGYNEQFF
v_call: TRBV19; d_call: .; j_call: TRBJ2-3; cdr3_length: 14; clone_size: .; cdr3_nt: TGTGCCAGTAGGCCGGGGGCGAGCACAGATACGCAGTATTTT; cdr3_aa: CASRPGASTDTQYF
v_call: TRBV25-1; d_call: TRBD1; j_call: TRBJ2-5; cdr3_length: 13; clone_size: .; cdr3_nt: TGTGCCAGCAGACAGGGGGTCCAAGAGACCCAGTACTTC; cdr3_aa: CASRQGVQETQYF
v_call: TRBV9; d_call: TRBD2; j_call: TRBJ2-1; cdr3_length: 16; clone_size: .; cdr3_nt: TGTGCCAGCAGCGTAGGGGCGGGAGCCTCCTACAATGAGCAGTTCTTC; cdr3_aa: CASSVGAGASYNEQFF
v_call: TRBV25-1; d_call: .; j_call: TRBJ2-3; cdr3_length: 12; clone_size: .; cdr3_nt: TGTGCCAGTTCTATTGGCACAGATACGCAGTATTTT; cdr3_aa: CASSIGTDTQYF
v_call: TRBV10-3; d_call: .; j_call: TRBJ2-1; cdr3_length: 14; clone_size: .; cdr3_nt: TGTGCCAGCCACCGTGGGGGGCTGGACAATGAGCAGTTCTTC; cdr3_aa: CASHRGGLDNEQFF
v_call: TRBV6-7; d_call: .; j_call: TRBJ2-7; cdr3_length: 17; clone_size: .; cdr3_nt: TGTGCCAGCAGTTACTCGTTTTCCGGGGTTATCTCCTACGAGCAGTACTTC; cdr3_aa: CASSYSFSGVISYEQYF
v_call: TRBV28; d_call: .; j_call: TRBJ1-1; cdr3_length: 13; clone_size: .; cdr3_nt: TGTGCCAGCAGTGGAATTAGTGGCACTGAAGCTTTCTTT; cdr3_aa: CASSGISGTEAFF
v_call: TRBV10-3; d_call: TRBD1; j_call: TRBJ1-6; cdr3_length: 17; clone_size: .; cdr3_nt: TGTGCCATCAGGGCCGGACAGGGGGCCGCCTATAATTCACCCCTCCACTTT; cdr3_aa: CAIRAGQGAAYNSPLHF
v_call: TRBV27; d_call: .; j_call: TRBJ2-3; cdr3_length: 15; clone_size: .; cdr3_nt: TGTGCCAGCAGTCAGATTCAGGGTAGGACAGATACGCAGTATTTT; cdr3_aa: CASSQIQGRTDTQYF
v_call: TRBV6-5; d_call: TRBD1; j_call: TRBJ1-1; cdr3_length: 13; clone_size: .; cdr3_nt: TGTGCCAGCCACAGGACAGGGGGCACTGAAGCTTTCTTT; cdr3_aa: CASHRTGGTEAFF
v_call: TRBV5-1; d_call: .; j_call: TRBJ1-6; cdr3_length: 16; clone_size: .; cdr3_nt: TGCGCCAGCAGCTCTACCCTAAGGACTGCGCTATCACCCCTCCACTTT; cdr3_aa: CASSSTLRTALSPLHF
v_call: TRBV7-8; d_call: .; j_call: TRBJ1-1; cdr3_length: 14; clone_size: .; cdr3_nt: TGTGCCAGCAGCCCACCTCGGGGGAACACTGAAGCTTTCTTT; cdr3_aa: CASSPPRGNTEAFF
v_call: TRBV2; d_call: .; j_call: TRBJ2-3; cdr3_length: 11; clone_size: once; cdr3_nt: TGTGCCAGCACTAGCACAGATACGCAGTATTTT; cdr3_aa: CASTSTDTQYF
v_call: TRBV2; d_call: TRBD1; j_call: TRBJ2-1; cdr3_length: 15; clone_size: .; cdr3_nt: TGTGCCAGCGGACGGGACAGGCCGTCCTACAATGAGCAGTTCTTC; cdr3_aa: CASGRDRPSYNEQFF
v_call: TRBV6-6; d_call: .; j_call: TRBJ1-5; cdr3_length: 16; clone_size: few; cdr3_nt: TGTGCCAGCAGTTACGGAAGGGGAACTTCGTCCCAGCCCCAGCATTTT; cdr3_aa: CASSYGRGTSSQPQHF
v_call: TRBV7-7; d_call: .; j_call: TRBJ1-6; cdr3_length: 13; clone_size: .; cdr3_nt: TGTGCTAGCAGCTTAGGGGTTAATTCACCCCTCCACTTT; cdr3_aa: CASSLGVNSPLHF
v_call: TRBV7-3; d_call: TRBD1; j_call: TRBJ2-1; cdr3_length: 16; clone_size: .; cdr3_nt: TGTGCCAGCAGCTTACTAGGACAGGGGGCGATCCATGAGCAGTTCTTC; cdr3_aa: CASSLLGQGAIHEQFF
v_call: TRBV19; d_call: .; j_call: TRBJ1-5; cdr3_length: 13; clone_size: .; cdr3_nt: TGTGCCAGTAGTTCAGGGAGGGAACAGCCCCAGCATTTT; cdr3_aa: CASSSGREQPQHF
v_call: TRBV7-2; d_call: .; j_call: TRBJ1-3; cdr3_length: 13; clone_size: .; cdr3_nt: TGTGCCAGCAGCTTAGCGGCGGGCAGACAATTATATTTT; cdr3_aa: CASSLAAGRQLYF